These 26 T cell receptor beta chains share one sample of origin, sequenced in a study of T-cell reconstitution after alpha-beta-depleted transplantation in children. For TCRbeta, the library was prepared with unique molecular identifiers. TCRdb itself ran the PCR reads through MiXCR, one entry per CDR3 protein. The table records 540,000 or so distinct CDR3 sequences, about 21% of them present only once. Sequences were derived from PBMCs, mostly from graft donor cells, sampled 360 days after TCRalphabeta/CD19-depleted stem cell transplant. The receptors derive from a boy in the first two years of life who had a stem cell transplant for acute myeloid leukemia, so the T cells may come from the graft donor.

The chain recombines TRBV24-1 with TRBJ2-1, with D unresolved. V lost 4 bases and J 2 bases, leaving 14 bases between the germline ends. Germline V gene data show CDR1 as KGHDR and CDR2 as SFDVKD. The CDR3 totals 16 residues. The CDR3 spells CATSDSDGDTYNEQFF. Here the CDR3 DNA reads TGTGCCACCAGTGACTCGGACGGTGACACCTACAATGAGCAGTTCTTC.

The chain recombines TRBV5-4 with TRBJ1-4, with 9 bases lining up with TRBD1. The V and J ends lost 2 bases and 0 bases, in that order; junction bases with no gene match: 14. This CDR3 is 20 amino acids long. Per the germline V gene, CDR1 is SGHNT and CDR2 is YYREEE (reference sequence). For the CDR3, the DNA is TGTGCCAGCAGCTTTCGAAATTTACAGGGGGCGAAGGCAACTAATGAAAAACTGTTTTTT. It yields the protein CASSFRNLQGAKATNEKLFF.

The chain employs TRBV15 and TRBJ2-3; D is perhaps TRBD1 (6 bases). The germline V and J ends were trimmed by 1 base and 0 bases, with 20 bases remaining between them. Looked up from germline, CDR1 is LNHNV and CDR2 is YYDKDF (reference sequence). This CDR3 comprises 19 residues. In nucleotides, the CDR3 is TGTGCCACCAGCAGAGTTCGGACAGCGTACTTGTCTAGCACAGATACGCAGTATTTT. This sequence encodes CATSRVRTAYLSSTDTQYF.

The chain has TRBV20-1 and TRBJ1-5; TRBD1 might be the D (5 bases). V dropped 6 bases and J dropped 8 bases, with 17 bases sitting between them. The germline gives CDR1 DFQATT, CDR2 SNEGSKA (reference sequence). CDR3 length: 13 amino acids. The CDR3, as DNA: TGCAGTGCAAGCTGGGGGGGTGTGAAGCCCCAGCATTTT. Amino acid sequence: CSASWGGVKPQHF.

There are many counts of this clonotype. The chain uses TRBV29-1 and TRBJ2-1; 7 bases align to TRBD1. The CDR3 has 13 residues. CDR1 is SQVTM, CDR2 ANQGSEA, per germline. Trimming at V came to 6 bases and at J to 2 bases, leaving 4 bases not matched to a gene. The CDR3 DNA reads TGCAGCGTCCCGGGACAGACCTACAATGAGCAGTTCTTC. Translating it yields CSVPGQTYNEQFF.

CDR3 bases: TGCAGTGCTAGAGGAGCTAGCGGGGGGGCCACAGATACGCAGTATTTT. It translates to CSARGASGGATDTQYF. This chain uses TRBV20-1 with TRBJ2-3; TRBD2 matches at 12 bases. Germline V gives CDR1 DFQATT, CDR2 SNEGSKA (reference sequence). The CDR3 consists of 16 residues. J gave up 2 bases and V 1 base, and 4 bases lay outside the gene matches.

The chain links TRBV6-4 to TRBJ2-1, with 8 bases lining up with TRBD2. After removal of 5 bases from V and 7 bases from J, the junction contained 7 bases not matched to a gene. Germline CDR1 is MRHNA and CDR2 is SNTAGT. This CDR3 region has 14 residues. As DNA, the CDR3 is TGTGCCAGCAGTCCAGCGGGGGTCTTAAATGAGCAGTTCTTC. Amino acids: CASSPAGVLNEQFF.

At least ten counts were recorded for this clonotype. The V gene is TRBV29-1, the J gene TRBJ1-5; possible D gene TRBD1, 5 bases. Trimming shortened V by 6 bases and J by 1 base, and 13 bases separated the two germline ends. Germline V gene lookup returns CDR1 SQVTM and CDR2 ANQGSEA. CDR3 length: 14 residues. The CDR3 DNA reads as TGCAGCGTCGCTACAGGAATGAGCAATCAGCCCCAGCATTTT. This gives the protein CSVATGMSNQPQHF. The complete variable domain, with remaining parts taken from reference TRBV29-1 and TRBJ1-5, reads SAVISQKPSRDICQRGTSLTIQCQVDSQVTMMFWYRQQPGQSLTLIATANQGSEATYESGFVIDKFPISRPNLTFSTLTVSNMSPEDSSIYLCSVATGMSNQPQHFGDGTRLSIL.

The chain has TRBV10-3 and TRBJ1-1; the D is unclear. The CDR3 is 16 residues long. Per germline, CDR1 ENHRY and CDR2 SYGVKD. Trimming pared 8 bases from V and 0 bases from J, leaving 19 bases between. The CDR3 spells CAIAAALVLLNTEAFF. CDR3 DNA sequence: TGTGCCATCGCCGCGGCTTTGGTACTGTTGAACACTGAAGCTTTCTTT.

This clonotype was found once. The CDR3 nucleotides read TGTGCCAGCAGCTTTCCGGGACCCAAGACCGGGATTTACGAGCAGTACTTC. It is translated as CASSFPGPKTGIYEQYF. The chain combines TRBV11-2 with TRBJ2-7, with D tentatively TRBD1 or TRBD2 (5 bases each). Germline loops: CDR1 SGHAT, CDR2 FQNNGV. V lost 3 bases and J 4 bases, leaving 22 bases between the germline ends. The CDR3 runs to 17 residues.

A few counts support this clonotype. The V and J genes are TRBV7-2 and TRBJ2-3; the match to TRBD2 covers 7 bases. V gave up 5 bases and J gave up 2 bases; unmatched junction bases: 7. CDR1 is SGHTA and CDR2 is FQGNSA in the germline V gene. The CDR3 is made up of 15 amino acids. Here the CDR3 reads CASSHQAGVTDTQYF. CDR3 coding DNA: TGTGCCAGCAGCCATCAGGCGGGGGTCACAGATACGCAGTATTTT.

This clonotype was recorded at least ten times. This chain uses TRBV7-9 with TRBJ2-3; D possibly corresponds to TRBD1 (6 bases). The CDR3 length is 16 residues. Looked up from germline, CDR1 is SEHNR and CDR2 is FQNEAQ (reference sequence). The V and J ends lost 4 bases and 2 bases respectively, with 16 bases between them. CDR3 sequence: CASSSPQGRVTDTQYF. The CDR3 coding sequence is TGTGCCAGCAGCTCCCCGCAGGGGCGGGTCACAGATACGCAGTATTTT.

This sequence joins TRBV3-1 and TRBJ1-1, with 12 nucleotides matching TRBD1. Germline V gene data show CDR1 as LGHDT and CDR2 as YNNKEL (reference sequence). V trimming: 4 bases; J trimming: 3 bases; junction bases outside the gene matches: 9. The CDR3 totals 17 residues. The CDR3 nucleotides are TGTGCCAGCAGCCCCGGGACAGGGGGCGTCGTTGACACTGAAGCTTTCTTT. It translates to CASSPGTGGVVDTEAFF.

This clonotype has a count of ten or more. V is TRBV28 and J is TRBJ1-2; D is uncertain. The germline V gene encodes CDR1 MDHEN and CDR2 SYDVKM. The CDR3 is made up of 13 amino acids. Trimming removed 5 bases from V and 0 bases from J, with 7 bases in between. CDR3 nucleotides: TGTGCCAGCAGTGGACCTTCTAACTATGGCTACACCTTC. Translating it yields CASSGPSNYGYTF.

This clonotype was observed at least ten times. V gene TRBV19 combines with J gene TRBJ1-2; D not resolved. Trimming shortened V by 10 bases and J by 10 bases, and 25 bases separated the two germline ends. Germline assignment: CDR1 LNHDA and CDR2 SQIVND (reference sequence). The CDR3 sequence is 14 residues long. The CDR3 region is CATLSRVTGSDYTF. CDR3 DNA sequence: TGTGCCACTTTGTCAAGGGTCACGGGCTCCGACTACACCTTC.

The chain has TRBV6-2 or TRBV6-3 and TRBJ1-1; D call uncertain. The germline V gene encodes CDR1 MNHEY and CDR2 SVGEGT. Trimming cost V 5 bases and J 4 bases, with 17 bases left between them. This CDR3 region has 15 residues. The CDR3 DNA sequence: TGTGCCAGCAGTCAACTCCCTACAGTGGGCACTGAAGCTTTCTTT. Amino acid sequence: CASSQLPTVGTEAFF.

This clonotype was counted between two and nine times. The CDR3 region has the DNA TGCGCCAGCAGCCTGGACAACACGAACACCGGGGAGCTGTTTTTT. Translating gives CASSLDNTNTGELFF. The V call is TRBV5-1, the J call TRBJ2-2; tentative D call: TRBD1 (5 bases). The V and J ends lost 4 bases and 0 bases respectively, with 10 bases between them. Germline assignment: CDR1 SGHRS and CDR2 YFSETQ. The CDR3 runs 15 residues.

The chain joins TRBV12-3 or TRBV12-4 to TRBJ2-1, with D possibly matching TRBD2 (5 bases). The CDR3 spans 14 residues. V was trimmed by 6 bases and J by 3 bases, leaving 12 bases between them. The CDR3 region has the DNA TGTGCCAGCAGAGAAGAGGGCTACTACAATGAGCAGTTCTTC. Translated: CASREEGYYNEQFF.

V and J are TRBV12-3 or TRBV12-4 and TRBJ2-4; D assignment may be TRBD1 or TRBD2 (5 bases each). CDR3 length: 16 amino acids. V lost 3 bases, J lost 1 base, and 13 bases lay in between. The CDR3 region has the DNA TGTGCCAGCAGTTTCGGGGCAGGTTCGGCCAAAAACATTCAGTACTTC. It specifies CASSFGAGSAKNIQYF.

The rearrangement joins TRBV2 to TRBJ2-2, with 7 bases lining up with TRBD1. The CDR3 spans 17 residues. CDR1 is SNHLY and CDR2 is FYNNEI in the germline V gene. Losses at the gene ends were 7 bases for V and 1 base for J; bases not matched to a gene: 12. The CDR3 protein is CASIPGRGKVNTGELFF. The DNA of the CDR3 is TGTGCCAGCATCCCCGGCAGGGGGAAGGTGAACACCGGGGAGCTGTTTTTT.

This clonotype came up many times. The gene calls are TRBV29-1 and TRBJ1-1; TRBD1 is a possible D gene (6 bases). The V gene's germline CDR1 is SQVTM and CDR2 ANQGSEA. The V end lost 3 bases, the J end lost 1 base, and 12 bases lay between the germline ends. The CDR3 consists of 14 residues. For the CDR3, the DNA is TGCAGCGTTGACAATGGGGGCTCGAACACTGAAGCTTTCTTT. This encodes CSVDNGGSNTEAFF.

This clonotype was detected a few times. The chain has TRBV29-1 and TRBJ2-3; D call uncertain. The ends were cut back, 4 bases at V and 2 bases at J, with 16 bases in the middle. The V gene's germline CDR1 is SQVTM and CDR2 ANQGSEA. The CDR3 is 15 amino acids. CDR3 nucleotide sequence: TGCAGCGTTGCCCAGCCCCTTTGGCACACAGATACGCAGTATTTT. This codes for CSVAQPLWHTDTQYF.

Only a few counts were recorded for this clonotype. The chain is built from TRBV7-8 and TRBJ1-6; 7 bases are a match to TRBD1. Germline trimming cut 5 bases from V and 7 bases from J; bases unmatched to any gene: 8. Germline CDR1 reads SGHVS; CDR2 reads FQNEAQ. The CDR3 consists of 15 residues. The DNA of the CDR3 is TGTGCCAGCAGCCAGAGGACAGGAAAAAATTCACCCCTCCACTTT. It specifies CASSQRTGKNSPLHF.

This clonotype occurred many times. This rearrangement joins TRBV12-3 or TRBV12-4 to TRBJ2-1; D remains unclear. CDR3 size: 14 residues. V shed 5 bases and J shed 6 bases, with 14 bases lying between them. The CDR3 is CASSPGFHRNEQFF. The CDR3 bases are TGTGCCAGCAGTCCCGGATTCCACCGCAATGAGCAGTTCTTC.

This sequence joins TRBV20-1 and TRBJ1-2; possible D gene TRBD1, 6 bases. Trimming removed 3 bases from V and 6 bases from J, with 14 bases in between. Germline-derived CDR1 and CDR2 are DFQATT and SNEGSKA (reference sequence). CDR3 length equals 13 residues. The CDR3 region has the DNA TGCAGTGCTAGTCGCACAGGGAAACATGGCTACACCTTC. The encoded protein is CSASRTGKHGYTF.

The CDR3 region is CAISEKEGLETQYF. In DNA form, the CDR3 reads TGTGCCATCAGTGAGAAGGAGGGCCTAGAGACCCAGTACTTC. V usage is TRBV10-3 and J usage is TRBJ2-5, with a possible D match to TRBD2 (6 bases). V lost 2 bases and J 4 bases, leaving 11 bases between the germline ends. The CDR3 covers 14 residues. Germline loops: CDR1 ENHRY, CDR2 SYGVKD.